This passage covers 15 T cell receptor beta chains from one sample sequenced in a study of shared clonotypes between healthy human individuals. TCRdb's copy holds only in-frame clones and misses some; the assay was immunoSEQ multiplex PCR. In the table there are about 1 million clones, roughly 70% of which are singletons. Input material: memory CD4+ T cells sorted from blood. As to subset: CD45RA-negative fraction. These receptors were collected from a young man in good health.

V is TRBV5-1 and J is TRBJ2-3, with D perhaps given as TRBD1 or TRBD2 (6 bases each). CDR1 is SGHRS, CDR2 YFSETQ, per germline. CDR3 size: 15 residues. Trimming cost V 1 base and J 2 bases, with 11 bases left between them. The CDR3 loop reads CASSLYAGHTDTQYF. The CDR3 bases are TGCGCCAGCAGCTTGTATGCGGGACACACAGATACGCAGTATTTT.

The chain has TRBV5-6 and TRBJ2-1, with TRBD2 as a possible D gene (6 bases). CDR3 length: 15 residues. V was clipped by 4 bases and J by 0 bases, with 11 bases between them. Looked up from germline, CDR1 is SGHDT and CDR2 is YYEEEE. CDR3 sequence (DNA): TGTGCCAGCAGCCCTGGGACTTACTCCTACAATGAGCAGTTCTTC. It yields the protein CASSPGTYSYNEQFF.

This chain joins TRBV6-6 and TRBJ2-4; 9 bases are shared with TRBD1. The CDR3 contains 14 residues. CDR1 is MNHNY and CDR2 is SVGAGI in the germline V gene (reference sequence). Trimming cost V 5 bases and J 8 bases; bases outside gene matches: 7. The CDR3 sequence is CASSGDRDGDIQYF. Written as DNA, the CDR3 is TGTGCCAGCAGTGGGGACAGGGATGGGGACATTCAGTACTTC.

This clone was seen a single time. This chain links TRBV5-4 with TRBJ1-4; 8 bases line up with TRBD1. The germline V gene has CDR1 SGHNT and CDR2 YYREEE (reference sequence). The ends lost 4 bases at V and 6 bases at J; junction bases unmatched: 5. CDR3 size: 14 residues. The CDR3 here is CASSRDRPDEKLFF. The CDR3 nucleotides are TGTGCCAGCAGCCGGGACAGGCCGGATGAAAAACTGTTTTTT.

This clone has just a few counts. This CDR3 is CASSPFDRGVSGELFF. In nucleotides, the CDR3 is TGTGCCAGCAGCCCTTTCGACAGGGGGGTTAGCGGGGAGCTGTTTTTT. J is TRBJ2-2 and V is TRBV11-2; 9 positions match TRBD1. The CDR3 sequence is 16 residues long. Germline V gene data show CDR1 as SGHAT and CDR2 as FQNNGV. V gave up 5 bases and J gave up 7 bases; unmatched junction bases: 11.

The CDR3 protein is CASSNGISSGNTIYF. The CDR3 DNA reads TGTGCCTCCTCTAACGGGATCAGCTCTGGAAACACCATATATTTT. The V call is TRBV5-4, the J call TRBJ1-3, with D unresolved. CDR3 length equals 15 residues. Trimming stripped 10 bases from V and 0 bases from J, with 17 bases between. Per the germline V gene, CDR1 is SGHNT and CDR2 is YYREEE (reference sequence).

This clone was seen ten or more times. The V call is TRBV27, the J call TRBJ2-7, with 12 nucleotides matching TRBD2. Germline V lookup: CDR1 MNHEY, CDR2 SMNVEV (reference sequence). V lost 5 bases, J lost 1 base, and 6 bases stayed unmatched. The CDR3 covers 16 residues. CDR3 loop: CASSSGTSGLSYEQYF. In DNA, the CDR3 is TGTGCCAGCAGTAGTGGGACTAGCGGGCTGTCCTACGAGCAGTACTTC.

CDR3 in DNA: TGTGCCAGCAGCTTGTATACAGAGACCCAGTACTTC. Translation: CASSLYTETQYF. V and J are TRBV5-6 and TRBJ2-5; D is unclear. This CDR3 is built from 12 residues. With 1 base removed from V and 4 bases from J, the gap between germline ends came to 5 bases. The germline V gene encodes CDR1 SGHDT and CDR2 YYEEEE.

This clone was seen only a few times. The chain carries TRBV18 and TRBJ2-3; 10 bases map to TRBD1. In germline, CDR1 is KGHSH, CDR2 LQKENI. V lost 3 bases, J lost 4 bases, and 13 bases stayed unmatched. The CDR3 is 18 amino acids. CDR3 amino acids: CASSPPPLAGTGADTQYF. The CDR3 DNA reads TGTGCCAGCTCACCTCCGCCCCTAGCCGGGACAGGGGCAGATACGCAGTATTTT.

On this clone: A far larger clone is one base from this, pointing to a likely read error. This sample also contains other DNA sequences that code for the same CDR3. The chain recombines TRBV27 with TRBJ1-5; possibly TRBD1 for D (5 bases). The V end lost 5 bases, the J end lost 7 bases, and 12 bases lay between the germline ends. The germline gives CDR1 MNHEY, CDR2 SMNVEV (reference sequence). CDR3 length: 13 residues. The CDR3 DNA reads as TGTGCCAGCAGTCCAGGCAGGGTGCAGCCCCAGCATTTT. It yields the protein CASSPGRVQPQHF.

V and J are TRBV11-1 and TRBJ1-1; a weak D match, TRBD1 (5 bases). V was trimmed by 2 bases and J by 11 bases, leaving 15 bases between them. Germline V gene data show CDR1 as SGHAT and CDR2 as FQDESV (reference sequence). The CDR3 has 13 residues. CDR3 in DNA: TGTGCCAGCAGCTTATTTTGGGGATGGGGGGCTTTCTTT. Translated: CASSLFWGWGAFF.

This clone occurred once. CDR3 nucleotide sequence: TGTGCCAGCAGTCCCCTCGGAGCGGGACCCCAAGAGACCCAGTACTTC. Its protein is CASSPLGAGPQETQYF. The rearrangement joins TRBV27 to TRBJ2-5, with 7 bases matching TRBD2. This CDR3 has 16 residues. Looked up from germline, CDR1 is MNHEY and CDR2 is SMNVEV (reference sequence). Trimming removed 5 bases from V and 1 base from J; junction bases left unmatched: 10.

The V call is TRBV18, the J call TRBJ1-3, with D unclear. V lost 6 bases and J lost 3, with 9 bases in between. Germline V gene lookup returns CDR1 KGHSH and CDR2 LQKENI. The length of the CDR3 is 13 residues. In DNA, the CDR3 is TGTGCCAGCTCCCCCGCGGGTGGAAACACCATATATTTT. Translation: CASSPAGGNTIYF.

This clone was detected only once. The V and J genes are TRBV7-2 and TRBJ2-2; no definite D call. Germline CDR1 and CDR2: SGHTA and FQGNSA. There are 14 residues in the CDR3. V was pared by 3 bases and J by 1 base, with 6 bases between. CDR3 DNA sequence: TGTGCCAGCAGCTTCTTCCGGAACACCGGGGAGCTGTTTTTT. It codes for CASSFFRNTGELFF.

This chain joins TRBV4-1 and TRBJ1-5; 8 bases fit TRBD1. With 0 bases clipped from V and 9 bases from J, the junction kept 7 bases outside the gene matches. Per the germline V gene, CDR1 is MGHRA and CDR2 is YSYEKL. The CDR3 is 15 amino acids. The CDR3 DNA follows: TGCGCCAGCAGCCAAGATCCTGGCGGGACAGGGCCCCAGCATTTT. Translation gives CASSQDPGGTGPQHF.